The text below deals with one TCR beta chain. What antigen it recognizes has not been identified. No much larger clonotype is one base removed from it; base qualities were not supplied. The data were obtained in a study of CD8 T cells in ankylosing spondylitis (dated by TCRdb to about 2017). About the full investigation: The study profiled T cell receptor beta repertoires in healthy donors and ankylosing spondylitis patients to find disease-linked TCR variants. The full study cohort comprised 25 ankylosing spondylitis patients and approximately 100 healthy donors. Samples of peripheral blood were taken, and for ankylosing spondylitis patients, synovial fluid was collected as well.

Instrument used: Illumina HiSeq 2500. TCR beta libraries were prepared by quantitative 5'-RACE with molecular barcodes. In the authors' own workflow: A new computational method based on a probabilistic model of VDJ rearrangement was used to identify disease-linked TCR variants. TCRdb itself trimmed the public reads at Q25 with fastp, ran MiXCR and retained productive beta chains. Each entry merges the rows of one CDR3 protein and shows their most common DNA and genes. V and J calls and clone size were set by TCRdb, not the authors. The sample yields 300,000 to 350,000 distinct CDR3 sequences; about 15% were counted once. The leading ten clones occupy 1.1% of the sample. V and J are truncated by 8 bases and 6 bases respectively, leaving an intervening sequence of 10 bases. From the cysteine through the phenylalanine, the CDR3 covers 11 amino acids. The entry retains the CDR3 DNA only, 33 bases that are in frame from base 1. In the germline V gene, CDR1 corresponds to MNHEY and CDR2 to SVGAGI.

Beyond this particular receptor, the publication reports: According to the report, matched synovial fluid samples from ankylosing spondylitis patients were significantly enriched for the disease-linked clones. Some motif variants had previously been reported in the synovial fluid and blood of reactive arthritis patients, which suggests shared mechanisms of disease initiation. Blood from ankylosing spondylitis patients appeared to be characterized by a TCR beta motif made up of fewer than ten highly homologous amino acid variants. A CD8+ phenotype was shown by the disease-linked clones, which were found at relatively low frequencies in peripheral blood.

This clonotype originated in a male donor with ankylosing spondylitis or in good health (not recorded which). Rearrangement joined TRBV6-5 to TRBJ1-1, with no reliable assignment of the D segment. The sample comprised blood, either unsorted or a sorted T cell fraction (not recorded which). For the CDR3, the sequence is CASSKGPEAFF. The DNA is as follows: TGTGCCAGCTCCAAAGGACCTGAAGCTTTCTTT.